Sequencing of this T cell receptor beta chain was carried out in a study of Graves' ophthalmopathy and Graves' hyperthyroidism. This clonotype appeared a few times. The junction differs from germline at one of its ends, possibly a read error. PBMCs were isolated by Ficoll-Paque density gradient centrifugation, using about 10 ml of fresh peripheral blood as the starting material. Amplified material comprised TCR beta CDR3 regions derived from RNA transcripts. HTBI primers were used in a first-round RT-PCR, which preceded a second-round multiplex PCR. TCRdb re-derived calls from the multiplex PCR reads in MiXCR, one entry per CDR3 protein. The table lists almost 750,000 distinct CDR3 sequences, 40% of them singletons. In germline, CDR1 is SGHAT, CDR2 FQNNGV. CDR3 length: 15 amino acids.

Sequencing was carried out using peripheral blood. The clonotype originates from an adult man with Graves' ophthalmopathy. The chain is built from TRBV11-2 and TRBJ1-2; D not certain. The CDR3 loop is CASSQDLSQSYGYTF. In DNA, the CDR3 is TGCGCCAGCAGCCAAGATTTGTCGCAGAGCTATGGCTACACCTTC.